These T cell receptor beta chains were read from a single sample in a study of blood T cell repertoires in COVID-19. TCRdb's table, derived via immunoSEQ multiplex PCR, lists solely in-frame clones and lacks some. Found here are 390,000 or so clones, around 83% of them singletons; the top ten hold approximately 4.7%. Specimen: PBMCs or T cells enriched from blood (not recorded which). These receptors originate from a woman in her forties or fifties who had recovered from COVID-19. Each CDR3 is given with its conserved first and last residue. The order of the fields is clone size, D gene, CDR3 length, V gene, J gene, CDR3 DNA, CDR3 protein. D genes are given only for firm matches. For some rows the clone size is stated as once, few or many, or as a class when expanded; others skip it.

clone size: .; D gene: .; CDR3 length: 15; V gene: TRBV19; J gene: TRBJ1-2; CDR3 DNA: TGTGCCAGTAGTATCGGGGGGGACCCCATCTATGGCTACACCTTC; CDR3 protein: CASSIGGDPIYGYTF
clone size: few; D gene: .; CDR3 length: 14; V gene: TRBV6-6; J gene: TRBJ2-7; CDR3 DNA: TGTGCCAGCACTCTCACAGCCTCGGACTACGAGCAGTACTTC; CDR3 protein: CASTLTASDYEQYF
clone size: .; D gene: TRBD1; CDR3 length: 18; V gene: TRBV2; J gene: TRBJ1-1; CDR3 DNA: TGTGCCAGCAGTGCTATAGGACAGGGTAGGGGTCTGGACACTGAAGCTTTCTTT; CDR3 protein: CASSAIGQGRGLDTEAFF
clone size: few; D gene: TRBD2; CDR3 length: 19; V gene: TRBV18; J gene: TRBJ2-5; CDR3 DNA: TGTGCCAGCTCACCGACGATGGGACTAGCGGGGACGAATCAAGAGACCCAGTACTTC; CDR3 protein: CASSPTMGLAGTNQETQYF
clone size: once; D gene: .; CDR3 length: 12; V gene: TRBV7-9; J gene: TRBJ1-6; CDR3 DNA: TGTGCCAGCAGCTTTCCCCAGGGTCCCCTCCACTTT; CDR3 protein: CASSFPQGPLHF
clone size: .; D gene: TRBD1; CDR3 length: 14; V gene: TRBV19; J gene: TRBJ2-1; CDR3 DNA: TGTGCCAGTAGTTTGGACAGGGGCTACAATGAGCAGTTCTTC; CDR3 protein: CASSLDRGYNEQFF
clone size: .; D gene: .; CDR3 length: 13; V gene: TRBV7-3; J gene: TRBJ1-1; CDR3 DNA: TGTGCCAGCAGCTTAACAACGGGGACTGAAGCTTTCTTT; CDR3 protein: CASSLTTGTEAFF
clone size: .; D gene: .; CDR3 length: 17; V gene: TRBV3-1/TRBV3-2; J gene: TRBJ1-5; CDR3 DNA: TGTGCCAGCAGCCCCGGGCGGTTCCGCTCTGGTCAGGGGCCCCAGCATTTT; CDR3 protein: CASSPGRFRSGQGPQHF
clone size: .; D gene: TRBD1; CDR3 length: 14; V gene: TRBV7-8; J gene: TRBJ2-3; CDR3 DNA: TGTGCCAGCAGCTACGACAGGGCATCAGATACGCAGTATTTT; CDR3 protein: CASSYDRASDTQYF
clone size: .; D gene: .; CDR3 length: 14; V gene: TRBV6-5; J gene: TRBJ1-1; CDR3 DNA: TGTGCCAGCGGGAGGTCGGGGGGGAACACTGAAGCTTTCTTT; CDR3 protein: CASGRSGGNTEAFF
clone size: once; D gene: TRBD1; CDR3 length: 15; V gene: TRBV9; J gene: TRBJ1-6; CDR3 DNA: TGTGCCAGCAGCGTAGGGCCAGGGGGAGATTCACCCCTCCACTTT; CDR3 protein: CASSVGPGGDSPLHF
clone size: .; D gene: TRBD2; CDR3 length: 15; V gene: TRBV7-2; J gene: TRBJ2-4; CDR3 DNA: TGTGCCAGCAGCTTAGCGGGGCGGGGAGGGAACATTCAGTACTTC; CDR3 protein: CASSLAGRGGNIQYF
clone size: .; D gene: .; CDR3 length: 12; V gene: TRBV6-5; J gene: TRBJ1-2; CDR3 DNA: TGTGCCAGCAGACACGCTAACTATGGCTACACCTTC; CDR3 protein: CASRHANYGYTF
clone size: .; D gene: .; CDR3 length: 16; V gene: TRBV6-2/TRBV6-3; J gene: TRBJ2-7; CDR3 DNA: TGTGCCAGCAGTTACTCGAAAGTCCAGGGCTTCTACGAGCAGTACTTC; CDR3 protein: CASSYSKVQGFYEQYF
clone size: .; D gene: .; CDR3 length: 14; V gene: TRBV20-1; J gene: TRBJ2-5; CDR3 DNA: TGCAGTGCTAGTGTCTCACCAGGGCGTGAGACCCAGTACTTC; CDR3 protein: CSASVSPGRETQYF